This TCR beta chain comes out of a study of response to subunit inactivated influenza vaccine. Broader study findings: That few new T cells are recruited by each seasonal influenza vaccination was the authors' suggestion.

In this sample, this clonotype turned up many times. As yet, its antigen is unknown. MiXCR was run by TCRdb on the RT-PCR reads, yielding one entry per CDR3 protein. The table lists around 710,000 distinct CDR3 sequences, roughly 14% of them singletons. CDR1 is DFQATT, CDR2 SNEGSKA, per germline (reference sequence). CDR3 length: 14 amino acids. V lost 3 bases and J lost 2, with 14 bases in between. Sequencing was performed on PBMCs from blood, taken around 15 days before vaccination. J is TRBJ2-7 and V is TRBV20-1; maybe TRBD1 (6 bases). The sequence derives from a man over 45 who received an inactivated influenza vaccine. The CDR3 loop reads CSARQGMRTYEQYF. The CDR3 nucleotides are TGCAGTGCTAGGCAGGGGATGAGGACCTACGAGCAGTACTTC.